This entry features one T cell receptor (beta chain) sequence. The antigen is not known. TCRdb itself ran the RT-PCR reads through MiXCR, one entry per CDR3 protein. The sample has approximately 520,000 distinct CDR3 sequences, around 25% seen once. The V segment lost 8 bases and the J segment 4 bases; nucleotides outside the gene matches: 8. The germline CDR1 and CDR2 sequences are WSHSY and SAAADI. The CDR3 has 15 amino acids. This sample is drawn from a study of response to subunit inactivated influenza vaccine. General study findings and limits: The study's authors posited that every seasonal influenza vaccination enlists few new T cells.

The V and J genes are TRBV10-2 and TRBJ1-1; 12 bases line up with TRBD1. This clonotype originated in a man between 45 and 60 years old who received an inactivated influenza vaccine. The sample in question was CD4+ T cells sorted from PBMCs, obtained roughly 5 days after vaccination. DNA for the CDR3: TGCGCCAGCGGGACAGGGGGCCGTCTGGCCACTGAAGCTTTCTTT. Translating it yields CASGTGGRLATEAFF.